Following are 23 T cell receptor beta chains from one sample sequenced in a study of T cells in tuberculosis. The protocol was immunoSEQ multiplex PCR, while the TCRdb copy is restricted to in-frame clones and leaves out a portion. The profile shows tens of thousands of clones, approximately 89% of them singletons. The time point was: new active TB diagnosis, blood taken before or within 7 days of starting treatment. The sequencing used PBMCs, collected at tuberculosis diagnosis. Receptors originate from an adult with tuberculosis.

This chain connects TRBV5-1 to TRBJ2-7; TRBD2 matches at 9 bases. This CDR3 is built from 14 residues. CDR1 SGHRS and CDR2 YFSETQ come from the germline V gene. The ends lost 0 bases at V and 5 bases at J; junction bases unmatched: 3. CDR3 region: CASSLGTSDHEQYF. The DNA of the CDR3 is TGCGCCAGCAGCTTGGGGACTAGCGACCACGAGCAGTACTTC.

The rearrangement joins TRBV6-1 to TRBJ1-3, with D perhaps matching TRBD1 (5 bases). Trimming cost V 4 bases and J 4 bases, with 20 bases left between them. The CDR3 is 17 residues long. Per the germline V gene, CDR1 is MNHNS and CDR2 is SASEGT. The CDR3 loop is CASSARPIGGGGNTIYF. The CDR3 DNA reads TGTGCCAGCAGTGCCCGCCCCATCGGGGGAGGAGGAAACACCATATATTTT.

The chain carries TRBV10-3 and TRBJ1-4, with unresolved D. The CDR3 is 14 amino acids. The germline V gene has CDR1 ENHRY and CDR2 SYGVKD. Trimming took 4 bases from V and 8 from J, leaving 14 bases between them. The CDR3 here is CAISGGLNGEKLFF. The CDR3 DNA reads as TGTGCCATCAGTGGAGGTCTTAACGGGGAAAAACTGTTTTTT.

This chain joins TRBV5-6 and TRBJ1-2; a weak D match, TRBD1 (6 bases). Trimming took 4 bases from V and 0 from J, leaving 13 bases between them. The CDR3 runs to 15 residues. Per germline, CDR1 SGHDT and CDR2 YYEEEE. CDR3 nucleotide sequence: TGTGCCAGCAGCCTCGGACAGTCTTCTAACTATGGCTACACCTTC. Amino acid sequence: CASSLGQSSNYGYTF.

This clone came up a few times. V usage is TRBV6-5 and J usage is TRBJ2-3, with 13 bases that match TRBD2. The length of the CDR3 is 15 residues. V gave up 6 bases and J gave up 4 bases; unmatched junction bases: 4. Germline lookup yields CDR1 MNHEY and CDR2 SVGAGI. Here the CDR3 reads CASSPGLAGADTQYF. CDR3 DNA sequence: TGTGCCAGCAGCCCCGGACTAGCGGGGGCAGATACGCAGTATTTT.

The chain couples TRBV12-5 to TRBJ1-5; 7 positions agree with TRBD1. The V gene end was trimmed by 2 bases and the J gene end by 4 bases; junction bases not matched to a gene: 2. Germline assignment: CDR1 LGHNT and CDR2 FRNRAP. The CDR3 extends over 14 amino acids. The CDR3 reads CASGLWDRNQPQHF. The CDR3 DNA reads TGTGCTAGTGGTTTGTGGGACAGAAATCAGCCCCAGCATTTT.

The chain is built from TRBV19 and TRBJ2-5, with D perhaps matching TRBD1 (6 bases). This CDR3 is built from 17 residues. CDR1 is LNHDA, CDR2 SQIVND, per germline (reference sequence). The V and J ends lost 4 bases and 2 bases respectively, with 20 bases between them. CDR3 coding DNA: TGTGCCAGTAGTACCCCAGGGGTCTTGGCCTCACAAGAGACCCAGTACTTC. Translating it yields CASSTPGVLASQETQYF.

The V and J genes are TRBV5-1 and TRBJ2-2; 8 bases fit TRBD1. The length of the CDR3 is 16 residues. Germline trimming cut 0 bases from V and 4 bases from J; bases unmatched to any gene: 5. Germline lookup yields CDR1 SGHRS and CDR2 YFSETQ. For the CDR3, the DNA is TGCGCCAGCAGCTTGGGGACAGGGCCTGGCACCGGGGAGCTGTTTTTT. This encodes CASSLGTGPGTGELFF.

The chain combines TRBV7-8 with TRBJ2-5, with a weak D call TRBD1 (6 bases). Per germline, CDR1 SGHVS and CDR2 FQNEAQ. Trimming removed 3 bases at V and 4 bases at J, with 12 bases between. This CDR3 spans 14 amino acids. The CDR3 bases are TGTGCCAGCAGCTTTCACAGGGAAGGAGAGACCCAGTACTTC. It yields the protein CASSFHREGETQYF.

The chain has TRBV5-1 and TRBJ2-7; tentatively, D is TRBD2 (5 bases). V lost 6 bases to trimming and J lost 7 bases, with 23 bases between them. This CDR3 is built from 15 residues. The germline V gene has CDR1 SGHRS and CDR2 YFSETQ. The CDR3 bases are TGCGCCAGCACCTCGTCGGCCAGGCTCTCGGGGGAGCAGTACGTC. It translates to CASTSSARLSGEQYV.

This chain joins TRBV13 and TRBJ2-7; 7 bases are shared with TRBD1. The germline V gene encodes CDR1 PRHDT and CDR2 FYEKMQ (reference sequence). The V gene end was trimmed by 7 bases and the J gene end by 4 bases; junction bases not matched to a gene: 16. This CDR3 region has 16 residues. This CDR3 reads CASNKIQGGREYEQYF. The CDR3 coding sequence is TGTGCCAGCAACAAAATCCAAGGGGGCAGGGAGTACGAGCAGTACTTC. Full variable domain (outside the CDR3, taken from reference TRBV13 and TRBJ2-7): AAGVIQSPRHLIKEKRETATLKCYPIPRHDTVYWYQQGPGQDPQFLISFYEKMQSDKGSIPDRFSAQQFSDYHSELNMSSLELGDSALYFCASNKIQGGREYEQYFGPGTRLTVT.

The chain's CDR3 is CASSLTGTGIYEQYF. The CDR3 DNA reads as TGTGCCAGCAGCTTGACCGGGACAGGGATCTACGAGCAGTACTTC. This chain links TRBV27 with TRBJ2-7, with 9 bases aligning to TRBD1. V lost 6 bases and J lost 3; bases outside the gene matches: 9. CDR1 is MNHEY, CDR2 SMNVEV, per germline (reference sequence). The CDR3 extends over 15 amino acids.

Comment on this clone: The germline gene is not matched at one end of the junction; a read error may be the cause. The rearrangement joins TRBV28 to TRBJ1-4; no definite D call. This CDR3 is built from 11 residues. CDR1 and CDR2 from the germline V gene are MDHEN and SYDVKM. CDR3: CASSLWGRMVF. The CDR3 DNA sequence: TGTGCCAGCAGTTTATGGGGCCGGATGGTTTTT.

The rearrangement uses TRBV19 and TRBJ2-7, with 8 bases that match TRBD1. With V trimmed by 5 bases and J by 7 bases, 4 bases remained unmatched. From germline, CDR1 is LNHDA and CDR2 SQIVND (reference sequence). The CDR3 runs 12 residues. As DNA, the CDR3 is TGTGCCAGTAGTTTCACAGGGGGTGAGCAGTACTTC. Translated: CASSFTGGEQYF.

V usage is TRBV11-2 and J usage is TRBJ1-6, with 8 positions matching TRBD1. Germline CDR1 is SGHAT and CDR2 is FQNNGV. V trimming: 6 bases; J trimming: 7 bases; junction bases outside the gene matches: 17. The CDR3 is made up of 18 amino acids. The CDR3 sequence is CASRAWAGGPLRNSPLHF. The DNA of the CDR3 is TGTGCCAGCAGGGCTTGGGCAGGGGGCCCCCTACGGAATTCACCCCTCCACTTT.

The chain recombines TRBV30 with TRBJ1-2; 12 bases map to TRBD1. The length of the CDR3 is 13 residues. Germline values: CDR1 GTSNPN, CDR2 SVGIG (reference sequence). The J segment lost 8 bases and the V segment lost 2 bases, leaving 3 bases of the junction unmatched. The CDR3 nucleotides are TGTGCCTGGAGTACCGGGACAGGGGGCGGCTACACCTTC. Amino acids: CAWSTGTGGGYTF. The whole variable domain, filled in from reference TRBV30 and TRBJ1-2, reads SQTIHQWPATLVQPVGSPLSLECTVEGTSNPNLYWYRQAAGRGLQLLFYSVGIGQISSEVPQNLSASRPQDRQFILSSKKLLLSDSGFYLCAWSTGTGGGYTFGSGTRLTVV.

This chain links TRBV18 with TRBJ1-1, with 8 bases identical to TRBD1. With V trimmed by 4 bases and J by 5 bases, 6 bases remained unmatched. CDR1 KGHSH and CDR2 LQKENI come from the germline V gene. The CDR3 runs 14 residues. The CDR3 spells CASSHGQGGTEAFF. Written as DNA, the CDR3 is TGTGCCAGCTCACACGGACAGGGTGGGACTGAAGCTTTCTTT.

V usage is TRBV12-5 and J usage is TRBJ2-5, with 10 bases identical to TRBD2. CDR3 size: 20 residues. The V gene's germline CDR1 is LGHNT and CDR2 FRNRAP. Trimming cost V 3 bases and J 2 bases; bases outside gene matches: 18. CDR3 nucleotide sequence: TGTGCTAGTGGTTTTTTTCCTAGCGGGGGCCGTCAGGAACAACAAGAGACCCAGTACTTC. This encodes CASGFFPSGGRQEQQETQYF.

This clone was detected only a few times. The chain combines TRBV10-1 with TRBJ1-6; no reliable D call. CDR3 length equals 19 residues. V shed 1 base and J shed 3 bases, with 19 bases lying between them. Germline CDR1 is WNHNN and CDR2 is SYGVQD (reference sequence). In nucleotides, the CDR3 is TGCGCCAGCAGTGAGTTACCGGGAGGGAGGAGCAGCTATAATTCACCCCTCCACTTT. Protein product: CASSELPGGRSSYNSPLHF.

This clone was seen a few times. The chain uses TRBV5-1 and TRBJ1-6; D might be TRBD1 (6 bases). V gave up 4 bases and J gave up 2 bases, with 16 bases separating them. This CDR3 is 17 amino acids long. Germline-derived CDR1 and CDR2 are SGHRS and YFSETQ. The CDR3 reads CASSRGQIRTYNSPLHF. As DNA, the CDR3 is TGCGCCAGCAGCCGAGGACAGATACGCACCTATAATTCACCCCTCCACTTT.

The chain couples TRBV2 to TRBJ2-7; D might be TRBD1 (5 bases). The V and J ends lost 5 bases and 1 base respectively, with 9 bases between them. The CDR3 extends over 13 amino acids. The germline V gene encodes CDR1 SNHLY and CDR2 FYNNEI. In DNA form, the CDR3 reads TGTGCCAGCAGTTTAAAGGGGTCCTACGAGCAGTACGTC. Translating gives CASSLKGSYEQYV.

The chain combines TRBV7-2 with TRBJ1-6, with D maybe TRBD1 (6 bases). The germline V gene has CDR1 SGHTA and CDR2 FQGNSA. The CDR3 extends over 15 amino acids. Trimming left V 4 bases short and J 11 bases short, with 18 bases between. This chain's CDR3 is CASSSRQVVRTPLHF. CDR3 sequence (DNA): TGTGCCAGCAGCTCCAGACAGGTAGTCAGGACACCCCTCCACTTT.

The chain combines TRBV29-1 with TRBJ2-5, with D uncertain. The CDR3 totals 13 residues. Germline CDR1 SQVTM, CDR2 ANQGSEA. V was shortened by 2 bases and J by 1 base, with 8 bases between the two germline ends. CDR3 bases: TGCAGCGTTGAACCCCCGGGCCAAGAGACCCAGTACTTC. Translating it yields CSVEPPGQETQYF.